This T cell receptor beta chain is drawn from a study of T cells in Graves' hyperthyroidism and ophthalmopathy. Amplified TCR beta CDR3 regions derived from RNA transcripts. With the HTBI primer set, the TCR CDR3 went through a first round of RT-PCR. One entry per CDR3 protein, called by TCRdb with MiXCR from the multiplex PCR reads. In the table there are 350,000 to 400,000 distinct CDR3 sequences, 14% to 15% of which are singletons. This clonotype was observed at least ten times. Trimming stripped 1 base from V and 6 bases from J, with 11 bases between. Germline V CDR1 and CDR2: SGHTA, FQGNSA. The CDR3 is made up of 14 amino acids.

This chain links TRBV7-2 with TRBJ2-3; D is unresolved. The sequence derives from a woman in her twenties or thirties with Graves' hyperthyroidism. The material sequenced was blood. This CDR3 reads CASSLGLEIDTQYF. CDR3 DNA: TGTGCCAGCAGCTTAGGGCTAGAGATCGATACGCAGTATTTT.